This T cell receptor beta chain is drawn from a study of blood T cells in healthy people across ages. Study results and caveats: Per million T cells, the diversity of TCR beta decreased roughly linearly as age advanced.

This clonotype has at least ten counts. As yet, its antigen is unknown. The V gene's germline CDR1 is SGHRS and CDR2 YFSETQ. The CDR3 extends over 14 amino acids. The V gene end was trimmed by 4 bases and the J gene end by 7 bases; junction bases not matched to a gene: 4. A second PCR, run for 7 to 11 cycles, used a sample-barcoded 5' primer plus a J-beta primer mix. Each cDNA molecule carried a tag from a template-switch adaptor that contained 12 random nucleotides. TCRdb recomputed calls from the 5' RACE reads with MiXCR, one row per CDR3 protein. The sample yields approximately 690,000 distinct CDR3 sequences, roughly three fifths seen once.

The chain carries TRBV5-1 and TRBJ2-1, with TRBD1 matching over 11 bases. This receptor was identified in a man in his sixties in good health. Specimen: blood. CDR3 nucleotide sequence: TGCGCCAGCAGCGGGGGGACAGGGGGGAATGAGCAGTTCTTC. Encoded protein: CASSGGTGGNEQFF.